The subject of this entry is one TCR beta chain. What it binds is unknown. The junction had 4 bases not matched to a gene; V was cut back by 1 base and J by 7 bases. The germline V gene has CDR1 SGHTA and CDR2 FQGNSA. The CDR3 runs to 14 residues. The data derive from a study of cytomegalovirus exposure and HLA in healthy donors. Overall study results and limits: According to the study, roughly 160 TCR beta chains were cytomegalovirus-associated. A later analysis appeared to link common viral pathogens to several of the most significant clusters.

Primers included in the PCR were 60 Vbeta and 13 Jbeta primers. Profiling relied on immunoSEQ multiplex PCR, and the TCRdb table lists in-frame clones only, not all of them. Found here are under 200,000 clones, around four fifths of them singletons; the top ten hold around 1.9%. The source of this sequence is a young man in good health and CMV-seronegative. This chain connects TRBV7-2 to TRBJ2-1; 7 bases are shared with TRBD1. Sequenced sample: PBMCs. This CDR3 reads CASSLEGGRNEQFF. The CDR3 coding sequence is TGTGCCAGCAGCTTAGAAGGGGGCCGGAATGAGCAGTTCTTC.